The 18 T cell receptor beta chains below come from one sample, sequenced in a study of blood T cell repertoires in COVID-19. Clones were sequenced by immunoSEQ multiplex PCR, and TCRdb holds only the in-frame ones, with some missing. The sample gives approximately 200,000 clones, about 82% of which show up once; about 4.9% is in the top ten. Sequencing was performed on peripheral blood. The receptors were gathered from a woman under 40 with acute or convalescent COVID-19.

The chain employs TRBV4-3 and TRBJ2-1; perhaps TRBD2 as D (6 bases). The CDR3 loop spans 15 amino acids. Trimming pared 1 base from V and 4 bases from J, leaving 11 bases between. Germline V lookup: CDR1 LGHNA, CDR2 YSLEER. The CDR3 is CASSQAGVGYNEQFF. In DNA form, the CDR3 reads TGCGCCAGCAGCCAAGCGGGAGTGGGTTACAATGAGCAGTTCTTC.

The J gene is TRBJ1-2, the V gene TRBV6-2 or TRBV6-3, with D possibly being TRBD1 (5 bases). The CDR3 spans 13 residues. Per the germline V gene, CDR1 is MNHEY and CDR2 is SVGEGT. V lost 6 bases and J 2 bases, leaving 10 bases between the germline ends. In DNA form, the CDR3 reads TGTGCCAGCAGCCCCAGGGTCAACTATGGCTACACCTTC. Its translation is CASSPRVNYGYTF.

The chain is built from TRBV5-4 and TRBJ2-2; 10 nucleotides align to TRBD1. CDR1 and CDR2 (germline): SGHNT, YYREEE (reference sequence). V lost 3 bases and J lost 4; bases outside the gene matches: 12. The CDR3 is 18 amino acids. The CDR3 sequence is CASSSGQGESWGTGELFF. In nucleotides, the CDR3 is TGTGCCAGCAGCTCCGGACAGGGGGAATCATGGGGCACCGGGGAGCTGTTTTTT. The entire variable domain, with the rest obtained from reference TRBV5-4 and TRBJ2-2, is as follows: ETGVTQSPTHLIKTRGQQVTLRCSSQSGHNTVSWYQQALGQGPQFIFQYYREEENGRGNFPPRFSGLQFPNYSSELNVNALELDDSALYLCASSSGQGESWGTGELFFGEGSRLTVL.

This chain links TRBV6-5 with TRBJ1-2, with 8 nucleotides matching TRBD1. The CDR3 is 15 amino acids. Germline assignment: CDR1 MNHEY and CDR2 SVGAGI. V was clipped by 7 bases and J by 3 bases; unmatched bases: 10. In DNA, the CDR3 is TGTGCCAGCAATACATACAGGGGGTTTGACTATGGCTACACCTTC. Translated: CASNTYRGFDYGYTF.

The chain recombines TRBV7-9 with TRBJ1-4, with D unclear. Looked up from germline, CDR1 is SEHNR and CDR2 is FQNEAQ (reference sequence). This CDR3 spans 12 amino acids. Trimming shortened V by 4 bases and J by 7 bases, and 7 bases separated the two germline ends. The CDR3 is CASSSNTEKLFF. CDR3 coding DNA: TGTGCCAGCAGCTCAAACACTGAAAAACTGTTTTTT.

The gene calls are TRBV14 and TRBJ2-1, with 7 bases identical to TRBD2. Trimming at V came to 4 bases and at J to 4 bases, leaving 10 bases not matched to a gene. Looked up from germline, CDR1 is SGHDN and CDR2 is FVKESK. The CDR3 runs to 16 residues. CDR3 bases: TGTGCCAGCAGCCGCATGGGGGAGGGAAAATACAATGAGCAGTTCTTC. It is translated as CASSRMGEGKYNEQFF.

The rearrangement links TRBV7-2 to TRBJ2-3; D not certain. V gave up 2 bases and J gave up 5 bases, with 8 bases separating them. Germline values: CDR1 SGHTA, CDR2 FQGNSA. The CDR3 is 13 residues long. CDR3 sequence reads: CASSLFGVDTQYF. The CDR3, as DNA: TGTGCCAGCAGCTTATTCGGTGTAGATACGCAGTATTTT.

This clone was seen only a few times. The CDR3 sequence: CASTQGAGANVLTF. CDR3 DNA sequence: TGTGCCAGCACCCAGGGGGCTGGGGCCAACGTCCTGACTTTC. The rearrangement joins TRBV27 to TRBJ2-6; 7 bases are a match to TRBD1. CDR3 size: 14 residues. V lost 7 bases, J lost 2 bases, and 2 bases stayed unmatched. Germline V gene sequence: CDR1 MNHEY, CDR2 SMNVEV (reference sequence). Full variable domain (remainder filled in from reference TRBV27 and TRBJ2-6): EAQVTQNPRYLITVTGKKLTVTCSQNMNHEYMSWYRQDPGLGLRQIYYSMNVEVTDKGDVPEGYKVSRKEKRNFPLILESPSPNQTSLYFCASTQGAGANVLTFGAGSRLTVL.

The V gene is TRBV7-2, the J gene TRBJ1-1, with D hard to call. The CDR3 runs 14 residues. Germline-derived CDR1 and CDR2 are SGHTA and FQGNSA. Trimming left V 1 base short and J 1 base short, with 7 bases between. DNA for the CDR3: TGTGCCAGCAGCTTAGTGGCGGGGAACACTGAAGCTTTCTTT. Its translation: CASSLVAGNTEAFF.

This clone showed up just a few times. The rearrangement links TRBV6-5 to TRBJ2-4; D remains unclear. The germline V gene encodes CDR1 MNHEY and CDR2 SVGAGI. Trimming took off 2 bases at V and 9 bases at J, with 11 bases between the two ends. CDR3 length: 13 amino acids. CDR3 sequence reads: CASSYGSPSIQYF. The CDR3 nucleotides are TGTGCCAGCAGTTACGGTAGCCCGTCCATTCAGTACTTC.

CDR3 protein: CASRATVSGANVLTF. The CDR3 coding sequence is TGTGCCAGCAGAGCCACAGTCTCTGGGGCCAACGTCCTGACTTTC. The chain is built from TRBV2 and TRBJ2-6; D gene ambiguous. V lost 6 bases and J lost 0, with 9 bases in between. The CDR3 extends over 15 amino acids. Germline-derived CDR1 and CDR2 are SNHLY and FYNNEI.

The gene calls are TRBV5-1 and TRBJ2-1; D is unclear. CDR1 is SGHRS and CDR2 is YFSETQ in the germline V gene. The CDR3 spans 15 residues. The V and J ends lost 4 bases and 4 bases respectively, with 15 bases between them. The CDR3 is CASSRPKERYNEQFF. The CDR3 region has the DNA TGCGCCAGCAGCCGACCCAAGGAGCGATACAATGAGCAGTTCTTC.

CDR3 in DNA: TGTGCCAGCTCGCTTGGATACAGACCTACTAACTATGGCTACACCTTC. Residues: CASSLGYRPTNYGYTF. The chain uses TRBV5-8 and TRBJ1-2; D not resolved. CDR3 size: 16 residues. Germline assignment: CDR1 SGHTS and CDR2 YDEGEE. The V gene lost 7 bases and the J gene lost 0 bases, with 19 bases spanning the gap.

The chain carries TRBV7-3 and TRBJ1-2, with D possibly TRBD1 on 5 matching bases. The V end was cut by 2 bases, the J end by 2 bases, with 6 bases between. The CDR3 has 13 amino acids. The germline gives CDR1 SGHTA, CDR2 FQGTGA. In DNA, the CDR3 is TGTGCCAGCAGCTTAGCAGGGAACTATGGCTACACCTTC. This translates into CASSLAGNYGYTF.

This chain joins TRBV9 and TRBJ2-1; 9 positions match TRBD2. Unmatched junction bases numbered 12, after V lost 0 bases and J lost 8 bases. The V gene's germline CDR1 is SGDLS and CDR2 YYNGEE. The CDR3 runs 17 residues. The CDR3 bases are TGTGCCAGCAGCGTAGCTTACGCGGGAGGGCCTCAGGATGAGCAGTTCTTC. As protein: CASSVAYAGGPQDEQFF.

The chain uses TRBV11-2 and TRBJ2-5; 10 bases agree with TRBD1. The V gene end was trimmed by 5 bases and the J gene end by 1 base; junction bases not matched to a gene: 4. Germline values: CDR1 SGHAT, CDR2 FQNNGV. CDR3 length: 15 amino acids. CDR3 sequence: CASSVDRGFQETQYF. CDR3 in DNA: TGTGCCAGCAGCGTGGACAGGGGGTTCCAAGAGACCCAGTACTTC.

The chain has TRBV6-2 or TRBV6-3 and TRBJ1-1; D perhaps matches TRBD1 (5 bases). Germline V gene sequence: CDR1 MNHEY, CDR2 SVGEGT. This CDR3 has 14 amino acids. V gave up 6 bases and J gave up 0 bases, with 11 bases separating them. This CDR3 is CASSRQSLNTEAFF. DNA for the CDR3: TGTGCCAGCAGCCGACAGTCTTTGAACACTGAAGCTTTCTTT.

The chain combines TRBV7-9 with TRBJ1-3, with D uncertain. Trimming pared 7 bases from V and 0 bases from J, leaving 10 bases between. Germline CDR1 is SEHNR and CDR2 is FQNEAQ (reference sequence). The CDR3 loop spans 14 amino acids. This chain's CDR3 is CASTDTDSGNTIYF. The CDR3 DNA sequence: TGTGCCAGCACCGACACAGACTCTGGAAACACCATATATTTT.